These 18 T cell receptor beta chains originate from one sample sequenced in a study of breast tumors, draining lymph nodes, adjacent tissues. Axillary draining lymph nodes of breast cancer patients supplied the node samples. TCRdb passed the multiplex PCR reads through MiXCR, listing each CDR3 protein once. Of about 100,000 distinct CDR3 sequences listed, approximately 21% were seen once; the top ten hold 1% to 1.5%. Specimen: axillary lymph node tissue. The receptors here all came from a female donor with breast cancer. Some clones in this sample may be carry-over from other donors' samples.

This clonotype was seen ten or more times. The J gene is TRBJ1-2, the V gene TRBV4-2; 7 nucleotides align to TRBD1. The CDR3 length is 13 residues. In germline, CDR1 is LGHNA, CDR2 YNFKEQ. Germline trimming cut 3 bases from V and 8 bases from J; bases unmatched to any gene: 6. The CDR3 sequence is CASSQNRGRGYTF. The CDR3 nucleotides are TGTGCCAGCAGCCAGAACAGGGGTAGGGGCTACACCTTC.

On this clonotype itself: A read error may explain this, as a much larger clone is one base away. CDR3 in amino acids: CAAASAYEQYF. CDR3 nucleotides: TGTGCCGCCGCCTCCGCCTACGAGCAGTACTTC. The chain has TRBV25-1 and TRBJ2-7; D is unclear. The CDR3 is 11 residues long. Germline CDR1 is MGHDK and CDR2 is SYGVNS. Trimming stripped 11 bases from V and 2 bases from J, with 10 bases between.

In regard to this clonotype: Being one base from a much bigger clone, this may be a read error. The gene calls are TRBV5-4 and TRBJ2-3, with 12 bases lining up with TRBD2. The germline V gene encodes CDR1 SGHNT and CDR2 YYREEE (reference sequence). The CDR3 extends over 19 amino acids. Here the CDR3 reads CASGLAGGRLAGGTDTQYF. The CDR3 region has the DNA TGTGCCAGCGGCTTGGCGGGGGGGAGACTAGCGGGGGGCACAGATACGCAGTATTTT.

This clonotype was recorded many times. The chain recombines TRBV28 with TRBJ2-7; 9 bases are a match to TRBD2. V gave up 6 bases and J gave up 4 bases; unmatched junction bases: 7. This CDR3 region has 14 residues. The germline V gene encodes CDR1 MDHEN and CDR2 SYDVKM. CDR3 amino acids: CASSFGGGGYEQYF. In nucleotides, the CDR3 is TGTGCCAGCAGCTTTGGCGGGGGGGGGTACGAGCAGTACTTC.

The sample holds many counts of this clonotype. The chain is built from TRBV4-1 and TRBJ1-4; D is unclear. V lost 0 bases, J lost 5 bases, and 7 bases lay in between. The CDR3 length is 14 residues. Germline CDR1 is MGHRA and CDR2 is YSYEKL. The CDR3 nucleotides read TGCGCCAGCAGCCAAGAAGCGGCAAATGAAAAACTGTTTTTT. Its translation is CASSQEAANEKLFF.

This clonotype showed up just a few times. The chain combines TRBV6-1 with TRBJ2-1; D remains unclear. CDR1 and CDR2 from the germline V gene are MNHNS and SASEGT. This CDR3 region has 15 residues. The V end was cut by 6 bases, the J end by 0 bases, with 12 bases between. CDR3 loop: CASSPPQVSYNEQFF. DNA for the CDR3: TGTGCCAGCAGCCCCCCCCAGGTCTCCTACAATGAGCAGTTCTTC.

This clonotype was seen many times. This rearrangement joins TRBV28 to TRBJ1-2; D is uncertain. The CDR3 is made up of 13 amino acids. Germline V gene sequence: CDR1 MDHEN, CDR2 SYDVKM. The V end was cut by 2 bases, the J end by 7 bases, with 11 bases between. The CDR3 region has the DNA TGTGCCAGCAGTTTAAGGTTTCGTGGTGGCTACACCTTC. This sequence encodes CASSLRFRGGYTF.

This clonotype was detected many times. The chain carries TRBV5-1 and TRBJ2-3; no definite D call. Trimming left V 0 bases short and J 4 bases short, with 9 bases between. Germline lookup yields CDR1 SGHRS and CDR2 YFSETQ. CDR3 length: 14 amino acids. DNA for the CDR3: TGCGCCAGCAGCTTGGCCGTAGTAGCAGATACGCAGTATTTT. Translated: CASSLAVVADTQYF.

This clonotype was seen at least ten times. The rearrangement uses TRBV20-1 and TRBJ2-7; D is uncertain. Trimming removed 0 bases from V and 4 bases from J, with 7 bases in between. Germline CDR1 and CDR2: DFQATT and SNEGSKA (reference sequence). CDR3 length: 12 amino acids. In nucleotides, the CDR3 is TGCAGTGCTAGAGATGGCAATTACGAGCAGTACTTC. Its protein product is CSARDGNYEQYF.

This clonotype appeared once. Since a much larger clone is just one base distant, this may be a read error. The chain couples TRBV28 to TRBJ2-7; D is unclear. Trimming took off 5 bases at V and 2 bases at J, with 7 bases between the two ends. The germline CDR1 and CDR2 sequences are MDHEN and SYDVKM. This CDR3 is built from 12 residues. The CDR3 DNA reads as TGTGCCAGCAGTCCTGCAGCCTACGAGCAGTACTTC. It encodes CASSPAAYEQYF.

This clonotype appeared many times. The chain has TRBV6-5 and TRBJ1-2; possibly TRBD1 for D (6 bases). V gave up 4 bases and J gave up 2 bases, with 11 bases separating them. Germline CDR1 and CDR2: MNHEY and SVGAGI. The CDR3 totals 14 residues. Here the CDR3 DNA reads TGTGCCAGCAGTTGGGGCCAGGGGAACTATGGCTACACCTTC. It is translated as CASSWGQGNYGYTF.

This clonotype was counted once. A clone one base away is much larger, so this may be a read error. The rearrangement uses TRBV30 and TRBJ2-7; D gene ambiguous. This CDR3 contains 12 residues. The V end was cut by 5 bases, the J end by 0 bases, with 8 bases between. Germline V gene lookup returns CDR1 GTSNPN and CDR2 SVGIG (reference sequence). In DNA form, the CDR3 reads TGTGCCTGGGGCTTGTACTCCTACGAGCAGTACTTC. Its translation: CAWGLYSYEQYF.

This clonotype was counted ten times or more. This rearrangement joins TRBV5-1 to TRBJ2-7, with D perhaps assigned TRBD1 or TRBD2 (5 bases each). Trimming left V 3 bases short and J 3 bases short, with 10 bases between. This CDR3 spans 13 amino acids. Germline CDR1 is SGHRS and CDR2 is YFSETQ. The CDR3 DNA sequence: TGCGCCAGCAGCTACGAGGGGAGCTACGAGCAGTACTTC. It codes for CASSYEGSYEQYF.

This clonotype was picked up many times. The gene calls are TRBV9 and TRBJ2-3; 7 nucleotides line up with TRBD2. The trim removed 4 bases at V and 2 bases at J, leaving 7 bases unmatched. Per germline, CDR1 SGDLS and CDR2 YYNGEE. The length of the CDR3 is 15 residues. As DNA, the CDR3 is TGTGCCAGCAGCATAAGCGGGACCCACACAGATACGCAGTATTTT. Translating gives CASSISGTHTDTQYF.

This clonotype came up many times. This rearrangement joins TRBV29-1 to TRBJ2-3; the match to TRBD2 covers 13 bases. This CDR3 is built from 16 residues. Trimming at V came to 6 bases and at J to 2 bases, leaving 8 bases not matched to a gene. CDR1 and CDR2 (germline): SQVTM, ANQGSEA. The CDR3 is CSVTGTSGKITDTQYF. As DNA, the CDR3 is TGCAGCGTCACCGGGACTAGCGGGAAGATCACAGATACGCAGTATTTT.

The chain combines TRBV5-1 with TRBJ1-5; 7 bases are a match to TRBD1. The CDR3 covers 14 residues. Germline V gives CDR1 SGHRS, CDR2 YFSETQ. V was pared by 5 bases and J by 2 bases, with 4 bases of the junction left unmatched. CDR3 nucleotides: TGCGCCAGCAGTTACACAGGGGGCAATCAGCCCCAGCATTTT. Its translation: CASSYTGGNQPQHF. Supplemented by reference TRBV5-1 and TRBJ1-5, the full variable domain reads KAGVTQTPRYLIKTRGQQVTLSCSPISGHRSVSWYQQTPGQGLQFLFEYFSETQRNKGNFPGRFSGRQFSNSRSEMNVSTLELGDSALYLCASSYTGGNQPQHFGDGTRLSIL.

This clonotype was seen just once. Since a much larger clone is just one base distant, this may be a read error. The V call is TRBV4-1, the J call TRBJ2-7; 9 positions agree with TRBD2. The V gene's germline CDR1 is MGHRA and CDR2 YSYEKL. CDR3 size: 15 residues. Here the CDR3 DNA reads TGCGTCAGCAGCCAAGGTCGGACTAGCGCCTACGAGCAGTACTTC. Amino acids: CVSSQGRTSAYEQYF.

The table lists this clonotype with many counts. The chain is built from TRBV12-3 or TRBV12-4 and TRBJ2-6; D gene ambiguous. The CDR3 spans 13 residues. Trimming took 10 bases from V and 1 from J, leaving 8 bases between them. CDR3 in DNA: TGTGCCACCCAGTTTTCTGGGGCCAACGTCCTGACTTTC. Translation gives CATQFSGANVLTF.